These 27 T cell receptor beta chains came from one sample sequenced in a study of blood T cell repertoires in COVID-19. Profiled with immunoSEQ multiplex PCR; TCRdb holds only in-frame clones, not every one. The sample gives about 160,000 clones, 90% to 95% of which show up once; under 5% is in the top ten. Sample: peripheral blood. The receptors here all came from a woman aged 45-60 years with acute or convalescent COVID-19.

The CDR3 protein is CASSEGGGYTF. Written as DNA, the CDR3 is TGTGCCAGCAGTGAAGGGGGTGGCTACACCTTC. This chain links TRBV12-3 or TRBV12-4 with TRBJ1-2; D might be TRBD1 (6 bases). The CDR3 is 11 amino acids. V lost 5 bases and J lost 7, with 8 bases in between.

This chain links TRBV19 with TRBJ2-7, with D maybe TRBD1 (6 bases). CDR3 length equals 14 residues. Trimming shortened V by 3 bases and J by 0 bases, and 9 bases separated the two germline ends. Germline V gene data show CDR1 as LNHDA and CDR2 as SQIVND (reference sequence). The CDR3 DNA reads as TGTGCCAGTAGTATTGGGGGCGGCTCCTACGAGCAGTACTTC. Its protein is CASSIGGGSYEQYF.

The table lists this clone with a count of one. This sequence joins TRBV12-3 or TRBV12-4 and TRBJ1-2; possibly TRBD1 for D (5 bases). The CDR3 has 13 amino acids. Deletions cut 4 bases from V and 6 bases from J, with 12 bases between. CDR3 DNA: TGTGCCAGCAGTTCTTTGGGGGGTCATGGCTACACCTTC. Its translation: CASSSLGGHGYTF.

The chain has TRBV28 and TRBJ1-2, with 7 bases identical to TRBD1. CDR3 size: 17 residues. The V and J ends lost 4 bases and 2 bases, in that order; junction bases with no gene match: 13. In germline, CDR1 is MDHEN, CDR2 SYDVKM. The CDR3, as DNA: TGTGCCAGCAGTTCGAGGGGACAGACCACCCTAAACTATGGCTACACCTTC. This gives the protein CASSSRGQTTLNYGYTF.

This chain uses TRBV25-1 with TRBJ2-2; TRBD2 agrees at 8 bases. The J segment lost 0 bases and the V segment lost 1 base, leaving 4 bases of the junction unmatched. Looked up from germline, CDR1 is MGHDK and CDR2 is SYGVNS. CDR3 size: 17 residues. The DNA for the CDR3 is TGTGCCAGCAGTGAATCGGGCGGGGGGCCGAACACCGGGGAGCTGTTTTTT. It yields the protein CASSESGGGPNTGELFF. The full variable domain, in which reference TRBV25-1 and TRBJ2-2 provide the parts outside the CDR3, is EADIYQTPRYLVIGTGKKITLECSQTMGHDKMYWYQQDPGMELHLIHYSYGVNSTEKGDLSSESTVSRIRTEHFPLTLESARPSHTSQYLCASSESGGGPNTGELFFGEGSRLTVL.

The table lists this clone with a few counts. This chain connects TRBV7-8 to TRBJ2-7, with a weak D call TRBD1 (7 bases). Germline CDR1 is SGHVS and CDR2 is FQNEAQ. The CDR3 covers 14 residues. V shed 1 base and J shed 2 bases, with 9 bases lying between them. CDR3 in DNA: TGTGCCAGCAGCTTAGGCGGGACAGCCTACGAGCAGTACTTC. Protein product: CASSLGGTAYEQYF.

This clone qualifies as medium-sized. This chain joins TRBV3-1 (or the pseudogene TRBV3-2) and TRBJ2-1; D not resolved. The V end lost 2 bases, the J end lost 7 bases, and 6 bases lay between the germline ends. Germline CDR1 reads LGHDT; CDR2 reads YNNKEL (reference sequence). The CDR3 totals 12 residues. The CDR3, as DNA: TGTGCCAGCAGCCAATTTCCTAATGAGCAGTTCTTC. Translated, it gives CASSQFPNEQFF.

V and J are TRBV7-8 and TRBJ1-1; no firm D call. Germline assignment: CDR1 SGHVS and CDR2 FQNEAQ. V lost 2 bases and J lost 2, with 6 bases in between. The CDR3 has 13 residues. Written as DNA, the CDR3 is TGTGCCAGCAGCTTATATCTAAACACTGAAGCTTTCTTT. Residues: CASSLYLNTEAFF.

The sample holds one count of this clone. The chain couples TRBV19 to TRBJ2-7; D unclear. Germline loops: CDR1 LNHDA, CDR2 SQIVND (reference sequence). Trimming shortened V by 5 bases and J by 2 bases, and 7 bases separated the two germline ends. The CDR3 is 12 residues long. CDR3 amino acids: CASSENTYEQYF. The CDR3 DNA reads as TGTGCCAGTAGTGAAAACACCTACGAGCAGTACTTC.

This clone occurred once. V usage is TRBV24-1 and J usage is TRBJ2-2; 8 bases map to TRBD1. The CDR3 is 13 amino acids. V lost 5 bases, J lost 9 bases, and 4 bases stayed unmatched. CDR1 is KGHDR and CDR2 is SFDVKD in the germline V gene. DNA of the CDR3: TGTGCCACCAGTGCCGGGGACAGGTGGGAGCTGTTTTTT. The encoded protein is CATSAGDRWELFF.

The gene calls are TRBV15 and TRBJ1-6; 7 positions agree with TRBD1. Germline-derived CDR1 and CDR2 are LNHNV and YYDKDF (reference sequence). V lost 3 bases and J lost 9; bases outside the gene matches: 5. The CDR3 runs to 14 residues. The CDR3 bases are TGTGCCACCAGCAGGAGACAGGGCGGTTCACCCCTCCACTTT. This encodes CATSRRQGGSPLHF. Variable domain in full (rest from reference TRBV15 and TRBJ1-6): DAMVIQNPRYQVTQFGKPVTLSCSQTLNHNVMYWYQQKSSQAPKLLFHYYDKDFNNEADTPDNFQSRRPNTSFCFLDIRSPGLGDTAMYLCATSRRQGGSPLHFGNGTRLTVT.

The rearrangement joins TRBV6-1 to TRBJ2-7; 8 nucleotides match TRBD1. Trimming removed 2 bases from V and 1 base from J; junction bases left unmatched: 4. The CDR3 sequence is 15 residues long. The germline gives CDR1 MNHNS, CDR2 SASEGT. CDR3 sequence: CASSEQGAPSYEQYF. In DNA form, the CDR3 reads TGTGCCAGCAGTGAACAGGGGGCCCCGTCCTACGAGCAGTACTTC.

The V and J genes are TRBV6-5 and TRBJ1-3, with D possibly being TRBD1 (5 bases). V was shortened by 2 bases and J by 8 bases, with 16 bases between the two germline ends. The germline gives CDR1 MNHEY, CDR2 SVGAGI. This CDR3 contains 15 residues. Here the CDR3 DNA reads TGTGCCAGCAGTTACAGTCGGGCAGGGAGGGACACCATATATTTT. This encodes CASSYSRAGRDTIYF.

This clone has a handful of counts. The V call is TRBV21-1, the J call TRBJ1-2. TRBV21-1 is a pseudogene. The CDR3 is 14 amino acids. The CDR3 nucleotides are TGTGCCAGCAGCCCCGGGAACCGGGTGTATGGCTACACCTTC. Protein sequence: CASSPGNRVYGYTF.

This sequence joins TRBV9 and TRBJ2-1, with TRBD2 matching 9 bases. This CDR3 is 14 amino acids long. J gave up 12 bases and V 0 bases, and 7 bases lay outside the gene matches. CDR1 and CDR2 from the germline V gene are SGDLS and YYNGEE. In DNA form, the CDR3 reads TGTGCCAGCAGCGTAGCGCCTAGCGGGAAGGCGCAGTTCTTC. Its translation is CASSVAPSGKAQFF.

The chain is built from TRBV28 and TRBJ2-7, with 11 positions matching TRBD1. Germline V lookup: CDR1 MDHEN, CDR2 SYDVKM. The V segment lost 2 bases and the J segment 2 bases; nucleotides outside the gene matches: 14. The CDR3 sequence is 19 residues long. DNA for the CDR3: TGTGCCAGCAGTTTAAGTATTTTTTTCGGGGACAGGGGGACCTACGAGCAGTACTTC. It encodes CASSLSIFFGDRGTYEQYF.

This clone was seen a handful of times. The chain carries TRBV11-3 and TRBJ2-3, with a possible D match to TRBD2 (7 bases). Deletions cut 0 bases from V and 1 base from J, with 11 bases between. The CDR3 contains 16 residues. Germline V lookup: CDR1 SGHNT, CDR2 YENEEA. CDR3 DNA sequence: TGTGCCAGCAGCTTAGACGGGGGGCCCGGCACAGATACGCAGTATTTT. It codes for CASSLDGGPGTDTQYF.

The chain is built from TRBV28 and TRBJ2-2; 9 positions match TRBD1. CDR3 length: 15 residues. The V and J ends lost 5 bases and 4 bases, in that order; junction bases with no gene match: 5. Germline values: CDR1 MDHEN, CDR2 SYDVKM. In DNA form, the CDR3 reads TGTGCCAGCAGTACGTACAGGGGGCGCACCGGGGAGCTGTTTTTT. The encoded protein is CASSTYRGRTGELFF.

The CDR3 nucleotides read TGTGCCAGCAGCCGGGGGACGGCAGCTAACTATGGCTACACCTTC. Translation gives CASSRGTAANYGYTF. J is TRBJ1-2 and V is TRBV5-6; D perhaps matches TRBD1 (5 bases). The CDR3 runs to 15 residues. Trimming removed 4 bases from V and 0 bases from J, with 13 bases in between. Germline V gene data show CDR1 as SGHDT and CDR2 as YYEEEE.

This chain's CDR3 is CASSDHTYGYTF. For the CDR3, the DNA is TGTGCCAGCAGTGATCACACCTATGGCTACACCTTC. The J gene is TRBJ1-2, the V gene TRBV2, with D hard to call. Germline lookup yields CDR1 SNHLY and CDR2 FYNNEI. The CDR3 length is 12 residues. Trimming removed 3 bases from V and 4 bases from J, with 6 bases in between.

This chain uses TRBV2 with TRBJ1-6; 7 bases match TRBD1. Germline V lookup: CDR1 SNHLY, CDR2 FYNNEI. The CDR3 is 15 residues long. V lost 8 bases to trimming and J lost 9 bases; unmatched junction nucleotides: 13. CDR3: CASGEMGQFSSPLHF. DNA for the CDR3: TGTGCCAGCGGGGAGATGGGACAGTTTTCTTCACCCCTCCACTTT.

The J gene is TRBJ1-1, the V gene TRBV10-3; no firm D call. V was pared by 9 bases and J by 2 bases, with 10 bases between. The germline gives CDR1 ENHRY, CDR2 SYGVKD. There are 12 residues in the CDR3. CDR3: CAIRPGNTEAFF. CDR3 sequence (DNA): TGTGCCATACGGCCGGGAAACACTGAAGCTTTCTTT.

This clone was counted once. This sequence joins TRBV7-2 and TRBJ2-6; 10 bases agree with TRBD1. The germline CDR1 and CDR2 sequences are SGHTA and FQGNSA. CDR3 length: 17 amino acids. With 7 bases clipped from V and 4 bases from J, the junction kept 10 bases outside the gene matches. The CDR3 sequence is CASTKTGGASGANVLTF. The CDR3 bases are TGTGCCAGCACCAAGACAGGGGGCGCGTCCGGGGCCAACGTCCTGACTTTC.

The chain recombines TRBV4-3 with TRBJ2-4; 7 bases match TRBD1. Germline CDR1 reads LGHNA; CDR2 reads YSLEER. This CDR3 is 13 amino acids long. Trimming cost V 3 bases and J 6 bases; bases outside gene matches: 2. The CDR3, as DNA: TGCGCCAGCAGCCAGAGACAGGGAAACATTCAGTACTTC. Its translation is CASSQRQGNIQYF.

V gene TRBV12-3 or TRBV12-4 combines with J gene TRBJ2-1, with 11 bases lining up with TRBD2. The CDR3 runs to 13 residues. Trimming took 6 bases from V and 7 from J; bases not matched to a gene: 2. CDR3 protein: CASRTSGSNEQFF. CDR3 DNA: TGTGCCAGCAGAACTAGCGGGAGTAATGAGCAGTTCTTC.

V gene TRBV4-1 combines with J gene TRBJ2-3; 7 bases agree with TRBD2. V dropped 4 bases and J dropped 0; count of bases not matched to a gene: 10. The CDR3 has 17 amino acids. Germline V lookup: CDR1 MGHRA, CDR2 YSYEKL. CDR3 nucleotide sequence: TGCGCCAGCAGCCTAGATGGGCGGGGGAGGAGCACAGATACGCAGTATTTT. Its translation is CASSLDGRGRSTDTQYF.

This rearrangement joins TRBV5-1 to TRBJ1-4, with D possibly TRBD1 on 6 matching bases. CDR3 length equals 12 residues. Germline V lookup: CDR1 SGHRS, CDR2 YFSETQ. Trimming stripped 5 bases from V and 8 bases from J, with 10 bases between. CDR3 nucleotides: TGCGCCAGCAGGGGGGCAAGAGAAAAACTGTTTTTT. Its protein product is CASRGAREKLFF.